These T cell receptor beta chains were read from a single sample in a study of shared clonotypes between healthy human individuals. The table came from immunoSEQ multiplex PCR; TCRdb's copy has only in-frame clones and leaves some out. The sample carries about 1.1 million clones, approximately 80% recorded once. Sequencing was performed on memory CD4+ T cells from PBMCs. These receptors were taken from a young man in good health. Some clones in this sample may be carry-over from other donors' samples. CDR3s include the opening cysteine and the closing phenylalanine or tryptophan. Fields, in order: J gene, V gene, clone size, D gene, CDR3 protein, CDR3 DNA. D genes are given only for firm matches. Expanded clones get a size class; other rows say once, few or many, or leave the size out.

>TRBJ2-2|TRBV6-6|.|.
CASSYVTGSFTGELFF
TGTGCCAGCAGTTACGTCACAGGGAGCTTCACCGGGGAGCTGTTTTTT
>TRBJ2-1|TRBV28|once|.
CASSQYNEQFF
TGTGCCAGCAGCCAATACAATGAGCAGTTCTTC
>TRBJ1-1|TRBV5-1|.|TRBD1
CASSFGQAQAF
TGCGCCAGCAGCTTCGGACAGGCCCAGGCCTTT
>TRBJ2-3|TRBV7-2|few|TRBD2
CASSLDGLAGGLTDTQYF
TGTGCCAGCAGCTTAGATGGGCTAGCGGGAGGGTTAACAGATACGCAGTATTTT
>TRBJ2-1|TRBV5-1|once|.
CASSYRYNEQFF
TGCGCCAGCAGCTACAGGTACAATGAGCAGTTCTTC
>TRBJ2-1|TRBV2|.|.
CASTSRDLVFF
TGTGCCAGCACCTCCCGGGACCTGGTGTTCTTC
>TRBJ1-1|TRBV10-3|once|.
CAIRGPATEAFF
TGTGCCATCAGGGGTCCTGCCACTGAAGCTTTCTTT
>TRBJ2-3|TRBV10-2|.|TRBD2
CASSALSGGTDTQYF
TGCGCCAGCAGTGCCCTGAGCGGGGGGACAGATACGCAGTATTTT
>TRBJ2-1|TRBV7-3|.|TRBD1
CASSSTGADSYNEQFF
TGTGCCAGCAGCTCGACAGGGGCGGACTCCTACAATGAGCAGTTCTTC
>TRBJ1-1|TRBV28|.|.
CASSKVGQSRNTEAFF
TGTGCCAGCAGTAAGGTTGGACAAAGCCGAAACACTGAAGCTTTCTTT
>TRBJ1-2|TRBV28|once|TRBD1
CASSRQQGAGYGYTF
TGTGCCAGCAGCCGTCAACAGGGGGCAGGCTATGGCTACACCTTC
>TRBJ2-5|TRBV7-2|.|TRBD2
CASSVGRGQETQYF
TGTGCCAGCAGTGTCGGGCGGGGGCAAGAGACCCAGTACTTC
>TRBJ1-1|TRBV19|.|.
CASSEPQGQGLNTEAFF
TGTGCCAGTTCCGAACCACAGGGCCAAGGTCTCAACACTGAAGCTTTCTTT
>TRBJ1-2|TRBV7-8|.|.
CASSSDYPGAYGYTF
TGTGCCAGCAGCTCCGACTACCCAGGGGCCTATGGCTACACCTTC
>TRBJ1-3|TRBV9|.|TRBD1
CASSVLDTGAGNTIYF
TGTGCCAGCAGCGTACTCGATACAGGGGCTGGAAACACCATATATTTT
>TRBJ1-4|TRBV19|.|.
CASSIPQEREKLFF
TGTGCCAGTAGTATACCACAGGAGAGAGAAAAACTGTTTTTT
>TRBJ1-1|TRBV7-9|once|.
CASSLVRDTEAFF
TGTGCCAGCAGCTTAGTCAGGGACACTGAAGCTTTCTTT
>TRBJ1-1|TRBV5-1|.|TRBD1
CASSLQGAGTEAFF
TGCGCCAGCAGCTTGCAGGGGGCAGGAACTGAAGCTTTCTTT
>TRBJ2-7|TRBV9|.|TRBD2
CASSGNGTRPYEQYF
TGTGCCAGCAGCGGGAACGGGACTAGGCCCTACGAGCAGTACTTC
>TRBJ2-7|TRBV5-6|once|.
CASSPVRGQRQYF
TGTGCCAGCAGCCCGGTACGGGGGCAGCGGCAGTACTTC
>TRBJ1-5|TRBV9|.|TRBD1
CASSDRGQDQPQHF
TGTGCCAGCAGCGATAGGGGGCAGGATCAGCCCCAGCATTTT
>TRBJ1-4|TRBV7-9|once|.
CASSAWVENEKLFF
TGTGCCAGCAGCGCATGGGTTGAGAATGAAAAACTGTTTTTT
>TRBJ2-1|TRBV5-1|.|.
CASSLDPRGGSPYNEQFF
TGCGCCAGCAGCTTGGACCCCCGGGGCGGAAGCCCCTACAATGAGCAGTTCTTC
>TRBJ1-2|TRBV14|.|.
CASSQVYGGYTF
TGTGCCAGCAGCCAAGTGTATGGAGGCTACACCTTC
>TRBJ1-5|TRBV28|few|.
CASSLAGVQPQHF
TGTGCCAGCAGTTTAGCCGGGGTTCAGCCCCAGCATTTT
>TRBJ2-1|TRBV7-3|.|TRBD2
CASSFTRTSGNTVKFF
TGTGCCAGCAGCTTCACCAGGACTAGCGGGAACACGGTGAAGTTCTTC
>TRBJ2-3|TRBV7-9|.|TRBD2
CASSLVGGDDTQYF
TGTGCCAGCAGCTTAGTGGGAGGGGACGATACGCAGTATTTT
>TRBJ1-2|TRBV28|.|.
CASSSLQWNGYTF
TGTGCCAGCAGTTCCCTCCAGTGGAATGGCTACACCTTC
>TRBJ1-5|TRBV18|.|.
CASSPGQATPQHF
TGTGCCAGCTCACCAGGGCAGGCGACCCCCCAGCATTTT
>TRBJ2-1|TRBV5-4|.|.
CASSLGARGASYNEQFF
TGTGCCAGCAGCTTGGGGGCGCGCGGGGCCTCCTACAATGAGCAGTTCTTC
>TRBJ2-7|TRBV4-3|.|.
CASSQLPWDEQYF
TGCGCCAGCAGCCAACTCCCTTGGGACGAGCAGTACTTC
>TRBJ2-1|TRBV19|.|.
CASSMGVGFSYNEQFF
TGTGCCAGTAGTATGGGAGTGGGATTTTCCTACAATGAGCAGTTCTTC
>TRBJ2-7|TRBV11-2|.|TRBD1
CASSFLTGGPYEQYF
TGTGCCAGCAGCTTTCTTACAGGGGGCCCCTACGAGCAGTACTTC
>TRBJ2-7|TRBV4-2|.|.
CASSHPLLGRGHEQYF
TGTGCCAGCAGCCACCCGCTCCTCGGCAGGGGTCACGAGCAGTACTTC
>TRBJ2-2|TRBV11-1|.|.
CASSHQFSAHANTGELFF
TGTGCCAGCAGCCATCAATTTAGCGCACACGCGAACACCGGGGAGCTGTTTTTT
>TRBJ1-1|TRBV30|.|TRBD1
CAWTRDRGFEAFF
TGTGCCTGGACCCGGGACAGGGGTTTTGAAGCTTTCTTT
>TRBJ2-1|TRBV20-1|.|.
CSARGLAQFF
TGCAGTGCTAGGGGGCTGGCGCAGTTCTTC
>TRBJ2-7|TRBV28|.|TRBD2
CARKRPTPSGRAWGEQYF
TGTGCCAGAAAACGACCTACCCCTAGCGGGAGGGCCTGGGGCGAGCAGTACTTC
>TRBJ1-1|TRBV6-6|.|TRBD1
CASSYLTGEDTEAFF
TGTGCCAGCAGTTACTTGACAGGGGAAGACACTGAAGCTTTCTTT
>TRBJ2-1|TRBV7-9|.|TRBD1
CASSFTLGTGVNEQFF
TGTGCCAGCAGTTTCACCCTAGGGACAGGGGTCAATGAGCAGTTCTTC
>TRBJ2-3|TRBV28|.|.
CASSYWMSTDTQYF
TGTGCCAGCAGTTATTGGATGTCCACAGATACGCAGTATTTT
>TRBJ2-7|TRBV11-3|.|.
CASSFDTTRSYEQYF
TGTGCCAGCAGCTTTGATACTACCCGATCCTACGAGCAGTACTTC
>TRBJ1-4|TRBV6-5|.|.
CASSLESGEVEKLFF
TGTGCCAGCAGTTTAGAGTCTGGGGAGGTGGAAAAACTGTTTTTT